The clone carrying this T cell receptor (beta chain) was detected only once. Its antigen is unidentified. The sample originates from a study of OX40 agonist ivuxolimab in advanced cancers. As for the study in general: Those enrolled were approximately 87% male, with a mean age of about 66 years and ages from about 20 to 80. The study's findings and limits: Low normalized T-cell clonal expansion was additionally recorded for some nonresponders. In general, CD8+ T cells held more expanded clones than CD4+ did, on average. At doses 0.1 to 3.0 mg/kg, CD4+ and CD8+ clones expanded.

The CDR3 runs to 17 residues. Germline V lookup: CDR1 SEHNR, CDR2 FQNEAQ (reference sequence). The V end lost 5 bases, the J end lost 7 bases, and 24 bases lay between the germline ends. Using immunoSEQ multiplex PCR, the repertoire was profiled, and TCRdb retains in-frame clones only, with some absent. The profile shows fewer than 95,000 clones, about 93% of them singletons. The sequenced sample was CD4+ or CD8+ T cells sorted from blood, obtained in a trial of the OX40 agonist ivuxolimab. The rearrangement joins TRBV7-9 to TRBJ2-1; possibly TRBD2 for D (5 bases). The TCR sequence derives from an adult with an advanced solid tumor such as melanoma, head and neck, liver or kidney cancer. The CDR3 DNA is TGTGCCAGCAGCCCGACCCCAACGGCCCGAGGGATGAATGAGCAGTTCTTC. This sequence encodes CASSPTPTARGMNEQFF.